Listed below are T cell receptor beta chains from one sample, sequenced in a study of blood T cell repertoires in COVID-19. Sequencing was performed with immunoSEQ multiplex PCR; in TCRdb, only in-frame clones are kept and a portion is missing. The sample records a few hundred thousand clones, around 89% being singletons. The sequencing sample was made of PBMCs or T cells enriched from blood (not recorded which). The receptors stem from a woman aged 18-29 years with acute COVID-19. CDR3s leave out the opening cysteine and the closing phenylalanine or tryptophan. Each record gives: V gene, D gene, J gene, CDR3 protein. The D gene is left open where the match is weak.

V gene: TRBV12-5
D gene: .
J gene: TRBJ2-6
CDR3 protein: ASVSIQGYSGANVLT

V gene: TRBV5-5
D gene: .
J gene: TRBJ1-2
CDR3 protein: ASSPGVAGVNT

V gene: TRBV10-1
D gene: .
J gene: TRBJ2-3
CDR3 protein: ASSEGEVGAQY

V gene: TRBV9
D gene: TRBD1
J gene: TRBJ2-7
CDR3 protein: ASSARRTGSFYEQY

V gene: TRBV7-6
D gene: .
J gene: TRBJ1-1
CDR3 protein: ASSQSGVTEAF

V gene: TRBV7-9
D gene: TRBD1
J gene: TRBJ2-1
CDR3 protein: ASSFGPSRDRGSGEQF

V gene: TRBV10-2
D gene: TRBD2
J gene: TRBJ2-7
CDR3 protein: ASREGSSYEQY

V gene: TRBV30
D gene: .
J gene: TRBJ2-3
CDR3 protein: AWSVQREDTQY

V gene: TRBV6-6
D gene: .
J gene: TRBJ1-3
CDR3 protein: ASSHRGRSGNTIY

V gene: TRBV6-5
D gene: .
J gene: TRBJ1-2
CDR3 protein: ASSYVGTGDYGYT

V gene: TRBV10-1
D gene: TRBD2
J gene: TRBJ2-7
CDR3 protein: ASSESFSGSYEQY

V gene: TRBV30
D gene: .
J gene: TRBJ2-7
CDR3 protein: ALGTSLPTEQY

V gene: TRBV19
D gene: TRBD1
J gene: TRBJ2-1
CDR3 protein: ASSIQGQGVYNEQF

V gene: TRBV29-1
D gene: TRBD2
J gene: TRBJ2-3
CDR3 protein: SPSGRVTDTQY

V gene: TRBV28
D gene: TRBD1
J gene: TRBJ2-2
CDR3 protein: ASKAGGETGELF

V gene: TRBV27
D gene: TRBD2
J gene: TRBJ2-7
CDR3 protein: ASSLLRVSGRGIYEQY

V gene: TRBV3-1/TRBV3-2
D gene: .
J gene: TRBJ2-1
CDR3 protein: ASSQQQGWTTSYNEQF